The rows below give T cell receptor beta chains drawn from one sample of a study of shared clonotypes between healthy human individuals. The table came from immunoSEQ multiplex PCR; TCRdb's copy has only in-frame clones and leaves some out. The sample holds 2 million to 3 million clones, 93% seen once. Sequenced: naive CD4+ T cells from PBMCs. These receptors were taken from a man aged 18 to 30 in good health. Some clones in this sample may be carry-over from other donors' samples. CDR3s include the opening cysteine and the closing phenylalanine or tryptophan. D genes are given only for firm matches. A clone size is listed for some rows: how often the clone was seen (once, few, many), or a class if it is expanded.

size	V	D	J	DNA	CDR3
NA	TRBV29-1	NA	TRBJ2-6	TGCAGCGCTCTCGGGAAGGGGGCCAACGTCCTGACTTTC	CSALGKGANVLTF
NA	TRBV11-2	NA	TRBJ2-7	TGTGCCAGCAGCTTAGGGGACGTCCAGAAGGAGCAGTACTTC	CASSLGDVQKEQYF
NA	TRBV5-1	NA	TRBJ2-7	TGCGCCAGCAGCTTGGTTGACACAAGCTCCTACGAGCAGTACTTC	CASSLVDTSSYEQYF
NA	TRBV5-1	TRBD1	TRBJ1-4	TGCGCCAGCAGCCAGACAGGGGGTAATGAAAAACTGTTTTTT	CASSQTGGNEKLFF
once	TRBV27	NA	TRBJ2-7	TGTGCCAGCAGCAAGGACAGAAACTACGAGCAGTACTTC	CASSKDRNYEQYF
NA	TRBV27	TRBD1	TRBJ1-4	TGTGCCAGCAGTAAAAGACAGGGAGGTAGTGAAAAACTGTTTTTT	CASSKRQGGSEKLFF
NA	TRBV18	NA	TRBJ2-2	TGTGCCAGCTCATTCACAGAGAACACCGGGGAGCTGTTTTTT	CASSFTENTGELFF
NA	TRBV4-1	NA	TRBJ1-1	TGCGCCAGCAGCCAAGATGGGGTTGGGGGGGGCACTGAAGCTTTCTTT	CASSQDGVGGGTEAFF
few	TRBV5-1	TRBD1	TRBJ2-6	TGCGCCAGCAGCTTGGGACAGGGAAACTCTGGGGCCAACGTCCTGACTTTC	CASSLGQGNSGANVLTF
NA	TRBV6-5	TRBD1	TRBJ1-2	TGTGCCAGCAGTCCCTGGACAGGTCGGGGTGGCTACACCTTC	CASSPWTGRGGYTF
NA	TRBV7-8	NA	TRBJ1-5	TGTGCCAGCAGCTTAAGCAGGGGTAGTGATCAGCCCCAGCATTTT	CASSLSRGSDQPQHF
NA	TRBV2	NA	TRBJ2-3	TGTGCCAGCAGGGGGCCTTTTCATACGCAGTATTTT	CASRGPFHTQYF
NA	TRBV2	TRBD2	TRBJ2-5	TGTGCCAGCAGATATCAGCGGGATGGTGAGACCCAGTACTTC	CASRYQRDGETQYF
once	TRBV18	TRBD1	TRBJ1-2	TGTGCCAGCTCACCAGACAGGGTTACCTATGGCTACACCTTC	CASSPDRVTYGYTF
NA	TRBV2	TRBD2	TRBJ2-1	TGTGCCAGCAGTTATATAGCGGGTGAGCAGTTCTTC	CASSYIAGEQFF
NA	TRBV9	NA	TRBJ1-3	TGTGCCAGCAGCGTGACCCGGGACCTGATTTACGATACCATATATTTT	CASSVTRDLIYDTIYF
few	TRBV30	NA	TRBJ1-2	TGTGCCTGGAGTGGACCACAGCCCACTAACTATGGCTACACCTTC	CAWSGPQPTNYGYTF